What follows is one TCR beta chain and its context. The target antigen is unknown. A second PCR of 7 to 11 cycles used a sample-barcoded 5' primer and a J-beta primer mix. Unique molecular identifiers of 12 random nucleotides labeled each cDNA. MiXCR, applied by TCRdb to the 5' RACE reads, yields one record per CDR3 protein. Of 1.5 million to 2 million distinct CDR3 sequences listed, around 48% are singletons. At least 7 million PBMCs were isolated per sample. Per sample, no less than 5 micrograms of total RNA were extracted. The CDR3 has 14 amino acids. Trimming shortened V by 5 bases and J by 0 bases, and 14 bases separated the two germline ends. CDR1 is DFQATT and CDR2 is SNEGSKA in the germline V gene (reference sequence). The record originates from a study of blood T cells in healthy people across ages. Study-wide findings and caveats: Donors of long life had a larger count of naive CD4+ cells and greater diversity than aged donors.

The source material was blood. The sequence derives from a woman in her 40s in good health. The chain couples TRBV20-1 to TRBJ2-7; TRBD1 or TRBD2 may be the D gene (6 bases each). The CDR3 region is CSAGLQGISYEQYF. As DNA, the CDR3 is TGCAGTGCTGGACTACAGGGAATCTCCTACGAGCAGTACTTC.